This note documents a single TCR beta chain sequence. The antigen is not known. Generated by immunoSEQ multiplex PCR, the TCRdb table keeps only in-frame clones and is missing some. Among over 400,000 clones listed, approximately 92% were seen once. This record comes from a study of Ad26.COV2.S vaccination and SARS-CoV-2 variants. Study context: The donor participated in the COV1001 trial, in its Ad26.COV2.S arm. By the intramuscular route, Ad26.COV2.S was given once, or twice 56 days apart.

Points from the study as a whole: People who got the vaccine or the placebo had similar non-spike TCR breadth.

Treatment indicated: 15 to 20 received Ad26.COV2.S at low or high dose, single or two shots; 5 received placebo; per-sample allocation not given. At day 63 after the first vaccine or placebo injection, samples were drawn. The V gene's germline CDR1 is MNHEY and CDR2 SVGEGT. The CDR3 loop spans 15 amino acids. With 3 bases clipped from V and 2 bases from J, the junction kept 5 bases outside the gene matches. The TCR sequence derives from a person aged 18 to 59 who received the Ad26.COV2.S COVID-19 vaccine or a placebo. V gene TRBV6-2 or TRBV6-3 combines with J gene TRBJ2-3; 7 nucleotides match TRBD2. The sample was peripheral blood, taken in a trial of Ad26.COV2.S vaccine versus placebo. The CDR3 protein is CASSYGLVHTDTQYF. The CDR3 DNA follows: TGTGCCAGCAGTTATGGACTAGTGCACACAGATACGCAGTATTTT.